Detailed here is one T cell receptor (beta chain). Its antigen is currently not known. The input lacks base qualities; no much larger clone sits a single base away. This specimen comes from a study of T cells in Graves' hyperthyroidism and ophthalmopathy (dated by TCRdb to 2018 to 2020). Describing the broader study: Peripheral blood was collected at initial diagnosis, before any treatment. TCR V-J signatures able to tell the groups apart were searched for in a discovery cohort of around 95 patients, of whom approximately 40 had Graves' ophthalmopathy and around 58 had stable Graves' hyperthyroidism. Whether ophthalmopathy could be predicted prospectively was tested in an independent validation cohort made up of fewer than 20 hyperthyroidism patients plus 17 patients who later progressed to ophthalmopathy. The 100 or so discovery patients were randomly split 7:3 into training and test sets. In addition, the study compared T-cell repertoires in thyroid tissue and in blood from several Graves' hyperthyroidism patients. Following sampling, methimazole starting at 30 mg daily was given to hyperthyroidism patients, and high-dose intravenous methylprednisolone was given to ophthalmopathy patients. TCR Vbeta CDR3 sequencing of 140 or so peripheral blood samples (roughly 43 ophthalmopathy, approximately 80 hyperthyroidism and around 17 progressor patients) is reported in the paper.

Stable Graves' hyperthyroidism was defined as no progression to ophthalmopathy during 18 months of follow-up. The hyperthyroidism patients were between 18 and 65 years old and newly diagnosed, with a disease duration of less than 2 months. Exclusion was applied to patients with uncontrolled infections, other autoimmune diseases, pregnancy or lactation. Diagnoses were based on clinical symptoms, serum thyroxine and TRAb, thyroid ultrasound and orbital computed tomography. PBMCs were isolated from more than 9 ml of fresh peripheral blood by Ficoll-Paque density gradient centrifugation. Total RNA was extracted using Trizol reagent, and RNA quality was assessed on an Agilent 2100 Bioanalyzer. Overall results and qualifications from the work: Sample size was not statistically predetermined, and investigators were not blinded to group allocation. A model built on a 13 V-J signature distinguished ophthalmopathy from stable hyperthyroidism, reaching around 87% sensitivity and under 84% specificity in cross-validation and 80%/75% in testing. Most expanded thyroid clonotypes (frequency above 0.001) were also detected in blood, suggesting blood repertoires may reflect thyroid immune responses. In validation, the model predicted progression to ophthalmopathy a median of roughly 6.2 months before onset, with about 71% sensitivity and about 75% specificity.

The TCR beta CDR3 regions were amplified from the RNA transcripts. The first round of RT-PCR for the TCR CDR3 was performed with the HTBI primer set and the Qiagen OneStep RT-PCR kit. A second multiplex PCR round built the libraries, followed by size selection and purification. The libraries were sequenced on an Illumina HiSeq2000 using paired-end 100 bp reads. The published analysis was carried out like this. SOAPnuke was used to process the raw data, with reads discarded if the reads contained adapters or uncalled bases, had a mean Phred below 15, or lacked an exact constant-primer or identifier match. High-quality paired reads were merged using COPE v1.2.5, and each unique nucleotide sequence was defined as a clonotype. MiTCR v1.1 was used to align clonotypes to the IMGT TRBV, TRBD and TRBJ reference segments. The analysis was restricted to V-J combinations with a frequency above 0.0001, which together covered 99.2% of the repertoires. A TCS score was defined as the ratio of F50 (clonal expansion) to E x V (chaos), with BLOSUM62-based TCRdist applied between CDR3 peptides within each V-J. Welch's t-statistics and random forest reduced roughly 540 V-J features to some 14, which were used in a naive Bayes classifier (R e1071). TCRdb trimmed public reads at Q25 via fastp, called clones via MiXCR and kept in-frame beta chains. Each entry merges the rows of one CDR3 protein and shows their most common DNA and genes. Clone size and V and J calls follow TCRdb, not the original study. Here the sample has 550,000 to 800,000 distinct CDR3 sequences; about 15% occur a single time. The ten largest clones capture under 8.5% of the sample.

For this chain, trimming is 7 bases at the V end and 3 bases at the J end, and the number of junction bases without a gene match is 5. Reading from cysteine to phenylalanine, the CDR3 counts 13 amino acids. Solely the CDR3 DNA is kept, with 39 bases framed from the first base. The germline V gene encodes CDR1 ENHRY and CDR2 SYGVKD. The rearranged segments are TRBV10-3 and TRBJ2-5, with 7 bases matching TRBD2. The sample comprised blood. The TCR originated in a man aged 18 to 29 with Graves' hyperthyroidism. The nucleotides are TGTGCCATCACCGCCGGGACTAAAGAGACCCAGTACTTC. This translates into CAITAGTKETQYF.